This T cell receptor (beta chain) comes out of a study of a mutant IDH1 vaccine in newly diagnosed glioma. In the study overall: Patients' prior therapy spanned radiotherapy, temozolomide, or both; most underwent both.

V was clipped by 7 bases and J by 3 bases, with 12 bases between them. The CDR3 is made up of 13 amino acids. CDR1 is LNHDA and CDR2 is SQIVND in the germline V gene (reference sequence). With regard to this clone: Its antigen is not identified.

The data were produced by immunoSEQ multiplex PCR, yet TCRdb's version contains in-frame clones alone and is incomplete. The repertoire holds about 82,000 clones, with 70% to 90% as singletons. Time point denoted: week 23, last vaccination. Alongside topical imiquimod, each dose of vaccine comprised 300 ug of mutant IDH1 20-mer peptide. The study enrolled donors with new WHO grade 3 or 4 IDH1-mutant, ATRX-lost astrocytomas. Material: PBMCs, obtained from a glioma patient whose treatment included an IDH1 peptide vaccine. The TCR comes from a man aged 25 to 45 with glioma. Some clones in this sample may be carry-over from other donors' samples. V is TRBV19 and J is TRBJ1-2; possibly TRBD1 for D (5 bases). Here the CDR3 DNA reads TGTGCCAGTACTGACGACAGCCACTATGGCTACACCTTC. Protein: CASTDDSHYGYTF.